What follows describes a single TCR beta chain. The data belong to a study of monozygotic twins with inflammatory bowel disease. TCRdb reprocessed the 5' RACE reads and reports one entry per CDR3 protein, with no DNA. This repertoire includes about 380,000 distinct CDR3 sequences. The CDR3 consists of 15 residues. Per germline, CDR1 SGHTA and CDR2 FQGNSA. Sequencing was done on a sample of blood. This chain connects TRBV7-2 to TRBJ2-5; with no DNA, the TCRdb D assignment of TRBD1 cannot be verified. This TCR came from a human donor with ulcerative colitis or Crohn's disease, or a healthy co-twin of an affected twin (not recorded which). The CDR3 is CASTPQRGEQETQYF.